Presented here are 21 T cell receptor beta chains from one specimen sequenced in a study of T cell changes during pregnancy in multiple sclerosis. This table comes from immunoSEQ multiplex PCR, and its TCRdb copy is limited to in-frame clones, with some not included. This table has tens of thousands of clones, 89% appearing once. Specimen: CD4+ T cells from peripheral blood mononuclear cells, collected in the first trimester of pregnancy. These receptors all come from a female donor with multiple sclerosis, enrolled in a pregnancy study.

This chain connects TRBV29-1 to TRBJ2-7, with a possible D match to TRBD1 (6 bases). Germline V gene data show CDR1 as SQVTM and CDR2 as ANQGSEA. V dropped 5 bases and J dropped 2 bases, with 13 bases sitting between them. CDR3 length: 13 residues. As DNA, the CDR3 is TGCAGCGTTCGGACAGAAGCCCCCTACGAGCAGTACTTC. This encodes CSVRTEAPYEQYF.

V gene TRBV23-1 combines with J gene TRBJ1-2, with D possibly TRBD1 on 6 matching bases. TRBV23-1 is designated an ORF whose function remains uncertain. V was shortened by 3 bases and J by 5 bases, with 13 bases between the two germline ends. There are 14 residues in the CDR3. The DNA for the CDR3 is TGCGCCAGCAGTCAGTCCACAGGGAGATATGGCTACACCTTC. Translated: CASSQSTGRYGYTF.

The V call is TRBV5-1, the J call TRBJ2-7; 9 nucleotides align to TRBD1. V was pared by 7 bases and J by 5 bases, with 13 bases of the junction left unmatched. The CDR3 length is 15 residues. In germline, CDR1 is SGHRS, CDR2 YFSETQ. The CDR3, as DNA: TGCGCCAGCGGCAAACAGGGGGCCCCAGGGAACGAGCAGTACTTC. The encoded protein is CASGKQGAPGNEQYF. The full variable domain, completed using reference TRBV5-1 and TRBJ2-7, is KAGVTQTPRYLIKTRGQQVTLSCSPISGHRSVSWYQQTPGQGLQFLFEYFSETQRNKGNFPGRFSGRQFSNSRSEMNVSTLELGDSALYLCASGKQGAPGNEQYFGPGTRLTVT.

The J gene is TRBJ2-4, the V gene TRBV4-3, with 7 bases matching TRBD1. Germline trimming cut 4 bases from V and 5 bases from J; bases unmatched to any gene: 11. CDR1 and CDR2 (germline): LGHNA, YSLEER. This CDR3 has 16 amino acids. CDR3 sequence: CASSPGQAADQNIQYF. The CDR3 region has the DNA TGCGCCAGCAGCCCAGGACAGGCGGCAGACCAAAACATTCAGTACTTC.

The chain uses TRBV4-3 and TRBJ2-5, with D perhaps TRBD1 (6 bases). Near its end, the DNA agrees better with TRBJ2-7, so the J call may be wrong. Germline CDR1 is LGHNA and CDR2 is YSLEER. This CDR3 spans 14 amino acids. CDR3 in DNA: TGCGCCAGCAGCCGAGAGACAGGACAATACGAGCAGTACTTC. This encodes CASSRETGQYEQYF.

J is TRBJ2-1 and V is TRBV10-3, with 9 bases identical to TRBD1. J gave up 5 bases and V 0 bases, and 8 bases lay outside the gene matches. The CDR3 contains 17 residues. Germline V CDR1 and CDR2: ENHRY, SYGVKD. This CDR3 reads CAISESPPGQGHNEQFF. The CDR3 region has the DNA TGTGCCATCAGTGAGTCCCCACCGGGACAGGGACACAATGAGCAGTTCTTC.

This chain uses TRBV6-6 with TRBJ2-3; 7 bases line up with TRBD2. Germline V gene sequence: CDR1 MNHNY, CDR2 SVGAGI (reference sequence). This CDR3 contains 15 residues. After removal of 6 bases from V and 1 base from J, the junction contained 7 bases not matched to a gene. The CDR3 nucleotides read TGTGCCAGCAGATTTCCGGGAGGAGGCACAGATACGCAGTATTTT. The encoded protein is CASRFPGGGTDTQYF.

The chain employs TRBV7-9 and TRBJ2-1; 10 bases map to TRBD1. Per the germline V gene, CDR1 is SEHNR and CDR2 is FQNEAQ (reference sequence). The CDR3 covers 15 residues. The junction had 2 bases not matched to a gene; V was cut back by 2 bases and J by 4 bases. CDR3 sequence: CASSLKGQGYNEQFF. The CDR3 DNA is TGTGCCAGCAGCTTAAAGGGACAGGGGTACAATGAGCAGTTCTTC.

V usage is TRBV6-1 and J usage is TRBJ1-1; 8 bases fit TRBD1. The CDR3 has 15 amino acids. The J segment lost 0 bases and the V segment lost 4 bases, leaving 4 bases of the junction unmatched. Per the germline V gene, CDR1 is MNHNS and CDR2 is SASEGT. CDR3 amino acids: CASSVQGGLNTEAFF. CDR3 DNA: TGTGCCAGCAGTGTACAGGGGGGCTTGAACACTGAAGCTTTCTTT.

The chain couples TRBV7-9 to TRBJ2-5, with 16 bases that match TRBD2. The ends lost 0 bases at V and 2 bases at J; junction bases unmatched: 3. The CDR3 is 18 amino acids. Germline lookup yields CDR1 SEHNR and CDR2 FQNEAQ (reference sequence). The CDR3 DNA reads as TGTGCCAGCAGCTTAGCACCGGGACTAGCGGGAGGGCAAGAGACCCAGTACTTC. This sequence encodes CASSLAPGLAGGQETQYF.

The chain joins TRBV11-2 to TRBJ2-7; D is unresolved. The CDR3 consists of 17 residues. Per the germline V gene, CDR1 is SGHAT and CDR2 is FQNNGV. With 3 bases removed from V and 4 bases from J, the gap between germline ends came to 22 bases. This CDR3 is CASSFGLGGPRDYEQYF. The CDR3 nucleotides are TGTGCCAGCAGCTTCGGCTTAGGCGGTCCGAGAGATTACGAGCAGTACTTC.

The chain employs TRBV7-2 and TRBJ1-5, with 9 bases aligning to TRBD1. The CDR3 has 18 amino acids. Per the germline V gene, CDR1 is SGHTA and CDR2 is FQGNSA. Trimming took 5 bases from V and 0 from J; bases not matched to a gene: 11. The CDR3: CASSTGQGFWDSNQPQHF. The CDR3 bases are TGTGCCAGCAGCACGGGACAGGGCTTCTGGGATAGCAATCAGCCCCAGCATTTT.

The rearrangement uses TRBV7-6 and TRBJ2-3, with 11 nucleotides matching TRBD2. The germline V gene has CDR1 SGHVS and CDR2 FNYEAQ. V dropped 0 bases and J dropped 6; count of bases not matched to a gene: 5. This CDR3 comprises 16 residues. CDR3: CASSLAASGRMDTQYF. CDR3 nucleotides: TGTGCCAGCAGCTTAGCGGCTAGCGGGAGGATGGATACGCAGTATTTT.

The table lists this clone with a count of one. The chain has TRBV6-1 and TRBJ2-7; 10 bases are shared with TRBD2. The germline CDR1 and CDR2 sequences are MNHNS and SASEGT. V was pared by 6 bases and J by 3 bases, with 5 bases of the junction left unmatched. This CDR3 region has 14 residues. Here the CDR3 DNA reads TGTGCCAGCAGAGAGCGGGAGGGCGGCTACGAGCAGTACTTC. Amino acids: CASREREGGYEQYF.

In its sample, this clone ranks as medium-sized. V is TRBV4-1 and J is TRBJ1-2; 8 bases line up with TRBD1. The CDR3 has 14 amino acids. The ends lost 3 bases at V and 8 bases at J; junction bases unmatched: 8. CDR1 and CDR2 (germline): MGHRA, YSYEKL. CDR3 nucleotides: TGCGCCAGCAGCCAGGAGACAGGGGCTAGGGGCTACACCTTC. Translating gives CASSQETGARGYTF.

The gene calls are TRBV28 and TRBJ2-6; possible D gene TRBD1, 6 bases. V was trimmed by 6 bases and J by 4 bases, leaving 19 bases between them. Germline V CDR1 and CDR2: MDHEN, SYDVKM. This CDR3 is built from 17 residues. CDR3 in amino acids: CASSVTGKPLGANVLTF. DNA for the CDR3: TGTGCCAGCAGCGTAACAGGGAAACCCCTCGGGGCCAACGTCCTGACTTTC. Variable domain in full (rest from reference TRBV28 and TRBJ2-6): DVKVTQSSRYLVKRTGEKVFLECVQDMDHENMFWYRQDPGLGLRLIYFSYDVKMKEKGDIPEGYSVSREKKERFSLILESASTNQTSMYLCASSVTGKPLGANVLTFGAGSRLTVL.

The chain joins TRBV14 to TRBJ2-1; 10 bases align to TRBD2. Germline CDR1 SGHDN, CDR2 FVKESK. Trimming at V came to 2 bases and at J to 3 bases, leaving 4 bases not matched to a gene. This CDR3 comprises 16 residues. The CDR3 here is CASSQTGTSVYNEQFF. CDR3 sequence (DNA): TGTGCCAGCAGCCAAACCGGGACTAGCGTCTACAATGAGCAGTTCTTC.

Only a few counts were recorded for this clone. V and J are TRBV27 and TRBJ1-2; 7 bases map to TRBD1. Germline V lookup: CDR1 MNHEY, CDR2 SMNVEV (reference sequence). The J segment lost 8 bases and the V segment lost 5 bases, leaving 14 bases of the junction unmatched. CDR3 length: 15 amino acids. The CDR3 loop is CASSPRTGLGRGYTF. In DNA, the CDR3 is TGTGCCAGCAGTCCCCGGACAGGCCTCGGGCGAGGCTACACCTTC.

The genes are TRBV18 and TRBJ2-1, with TRBD2 matching 9 bases. This CDR3 has 16 residues. Germline V gives CDR1 KGHSH, CDR2 LQKENI. The V segment lost 0 bases and the J segment 7 bases; nucleotides outside the gene matches: 7. CDR3 nucleotides: TGTGCCAGCTCACCACCGACGTTACTAGCGGGTAATGAGCAGTTCTTC. Translated: CASSPPTLLAGNEQFF.

This clone was observed a single time. This chain links TRBV29-1 with TRBJ2-5; TRBD1 matches at 9 bases. With 8 bases clipped from V and 5 bases from J, the junction kept 6 bases outside the gene matches. CDR3 length: 12 residues. Germline V gene data show CDR1 as SQVTM and CDR2 as ANQGSEA. CDR3 amino acids: CSFGQGWETQYF. The CDR3 bases are TGCAGCTTTGGACAGGGGTGGGAGACCCAGTACTTC.

The chain carries TRBV28 and TRBJ2-1, with TRBD2 identical over 11 bases. Trimming removed 5 bases from V and 12 bases from J; junction bases left unmatched: 12. Germline V gives CDR1 MDHEN, CDR2 SYDVKM. The CDR3 is 15 amino acids. The DNA of the CDR3 is TGTGCCAGCAGTCTGGGAACTAGCGGGAGCCTAAGGCAGTTCTTC. Residues: CASSLGTSGSLRQFF.